This T cell receptor beta chain was profiled in a study of cytomegalovirus exposure and HLA in healthy donors. Samples came from healthy bone marrow donors. PCR used 60 Vbeta primers and 13 Jbeta primers. Assay: immunoSEQ multiplex PCR; the TCRdb copy retains only in-frame clones and omits some. Its listing shows 85,000 to 110,000 clones. Overall study findings and caveats: By a later analysis, the bulk of CMV-associated TCR beta chains appeared HLA-restricted. HLA-A and HLA-B allele assignments for most subjects were reportedly predicted accurately using TCR beta sequences. Most observed TCR sequences were rare, whereas some public TCRs were detected in many donors.

A word on this clone: The antigen is undetermined.

The CDR3 totals 15 residues. Trimming at V came to 4 bases and at J to 2 bases, leaving 4 bases not matched to a gene. CDR1 is MNHNS, CDR2 SASEGT, per germline. What was sequenced was PBMCs. This sequence was found in a man aged 35-49 years in good health and CMV-seronegative. The rearrangement uses TRBV6-1 and TRBJ2-7, with TRBD2 identical over 11 bases. CDR3 DNA sequence: TGTGCCAGCAGTGCGTTGACTAGCGGGGCCTACGAGCAGTACTTC. It yields the protein CASSALTSGAYEQYF.